Each of the 29 T cell receptor beta chains below was sequenced from the same sample in a study of PD-1 blockade in mismatch repair-deficient tumors. Assay used: immunoSEQ multiplex PCR; TCRdb lists only in-frame clones, some missing. This table holds 95,000 to 150,000 clones, around 86% found once. Here the sequenced sample was peripheral blood, taken 44 weeks after starting pembrolizumab. Receptors were obtained from an adult with mismatch repair-deficient cancer.

V and J are TRBV5-8 and TRBJ1-1, with a weak D call TRBD1 (5 bases). Germline lookup yields CDR1 SGHTS and CDR2 YDEGEE. CDR3 length: 16 residues. V gave up 0 bases and J gave up 0 bases, with 12 bases separating them. CDR3: CASSLERGSMNTEAFF. The CDR3 region has the DNA TGTGCCAGCAGCTTGGAACGGGGCAGCATGAACACTGAAGCTTTCTTT.

The chain uses TRBV6-6 and TRBJ2-7, with D hard to call. The V end lost 0 bases, the J end lost 3 bases, and 9 bases lay between the germline ends. This CDR3 spans 14 amino acids. Germline V gene data show CDR1 as MNHNY and CDR2 as SVGAGI (reference sequence). CDR3 sequence: CASSYSVEDYEQYF. CDR3 nucleotide sequence: TGTGCCAGCAGTTACTCGGTGGAAGACTACGAGCAGTACTTC.

The J gene is TRBJ2-7, the V gene TRBV2; D ambiguous. CDR3 length equals 10 residues. With 5 bases removed from V and 7 bases from J, the gap between germline ends came to 6 bases. Per the germline V gene, CDR1 is SNHLY and CDR2 is FYNNEI. Here the CDR3 DNA reads TGTGCCAGCAGTAGGTCAGAGCAGTACTTC. It translates to CASSRSEQYF. Complete variable domain (other parts from reference TRBV2 and TRBJ2-7): EPEVTQTPSHQVTQMGQEVILRCVPISNHLYFYWYRQILGQKVEFLVSFYNNEISEKSEIFDDQFSVERPDGSNFTLKIRSTKLEDSAMYFCASSRSEQYFGPGTRLTVT.

V gene TRBV9 combines with J gene TRBJ2-1; 13 nucleotides align to TRBD2. The CDR3 runs 16 residues. Germline V gene sequence: CDR1 SGDLS, CDR2 YYNGEE. The J segment lost 5 bases and the V segment lost 4 bases, leaving 6 bases of the junction unmatched. The CDR3 nucleotides are TGTGCCAGCAGCCCGTGGACTAGCGGGAGAAACAATGAGCAGTTCTTC. Amino acids: CASSPWTSGRNNEQFF.

This clone was counted a single time. The gene calls are TRBV11-2 and TRBJ2-7, with TRBD2 matching 11 bases. The germline CDR1 and CDR2 sequences are SGHAT and FQNNGV. With 4 bases clipped from V and 4 bases from J, the junction kept 9 bases outside the gene matches. The CDR3 covers 16 residues. DNA of the CDR3: TGTGCCAGCAGCTCAAAGACTAGCGGGGAAGGGTACGAGCAGTACTTC. Protein sequence: CASSSKTSGEGYEQYF.

The chain is built from TRBV5-6 and TRBJ1-5; no firm D call. The length of the CDR3 is 15 residues. V was trimmed by 0 bases and J by 0 bases, leaving 7 bases between them. Germline loops: CDR1 SGHDT, CDR2 YYEEEE. The CDR3 bases are TGTGCCAGCAGCTTGGGGGCTTATAGCAATCAGCCCCAGCATTTT. It specifies CASSLGAYSNQPQHF. The full variable domain, completed using reference TRBV5-6 and TRBJ1-5, is DAGVTQSPTHLIKTRGQQVTLRCSPKSGHDTVSWYQQALGQGPQFIFQYYEEEERQRGNFPDRFSGHQFPNYSSELNVNALLLGDSALYLCASSLGAYSNQPQHFGDGTRLSIL.

This chain links TRBV5-1 with TRBJ2-5; unclear D gene. This CDR3 comprises 12 residues. V was shortened by 4 bases and J by 1 base, with 5 bases between the two germline ends. The germline V gene encodes CDR1 SGHRS and CDR2 YFSETQ. The CDR3 spells CASSTTQETQYF. CDR3 in DNA: TGCGCCAGCAGCACAACCCAAGAGACCCAGTACTTC. Combining the CDR3 with reference TRBV5-1 and TRBJ2-5 gives the whole variable domain KAGVTQTPRYLIKTRGQQVTLSCSPISGHRSVSWYQQTPGQGLQFLFEYFSETQRNKGNFPGRFSGRQFSNSRSEMNVSTLELGDSALYLCASSTTQETQYFGPGTRLLVL.

V gene TRBV2 combines with J gene TRBJ2-5, with 7 positions matching TRBD2. The closer fit of TRBJ2-7 to the DNA end suggests the J call may be wrong. There are 15 residues in the CDR3. CDR1 is SNHLY, CDR2 FYNNEI, per germline. CDR3 sequence reads: CASSEMGGSGYEQYF. In DNA, the CDR3 is TGTGCCAGCAGTGAAATGGGCGGGAGTGGCTACGAGCAGTACTTC.

The rearrangement links TRBV18 to TRBJ2-1; the D is unclear. The germline CDR1 and CDR2 sequences are KGHSH and LQKENI. The V end was cut by 0 bases, the J end by 2 bases, with 8 bases between. This CDR3 region has 15 residues. The CDR3 region is CASSPPSGTYNEQFF. The CDR3 DNA reads TGTGCCAGCTCACCACCGTCCGGAACCTACAATGAGCAGTTCTTC.

This chain joins TRBV29-1 and TRBJ2-1; TRBD2 matches at 13 bases. The CDR3 is 14 residues long. Trimming cost V 6 bases and J 10 bases; bases outside gene matches: 9. CDR1 and CDR2 (germline): SQVTM, ANQGSEA. CDR3 in amino acids: CSVSNGLAGEEQFF. The DNA of the CDR3 is TGCAGCGTCTCGAATGGACTAGCGGGAGAGGAGCAGTTCTTC.

This rearrangement joins TRBV5-1 to TRBJ2-5, with 9 bases fitting TRBD2. The DNA end is a closer match to TRBJ2-7, so the J assignment may be wrong. Germline CDR1 is SGHRS and CDR2 is YFSETQ. The CDR3 totals 15 residues. The CDR3 DNA follows: TGCGCCAGCAGAAACCAAGTAGCGGGAGTTAACGAGCAGTACTTC. This translates into CASRNQVAGVNEQYF.

This chain links TRBV19 with TRBJ2-7; TRBD2 matches at 10 bases. Losses at the gene ends were 6 bases for V and 6 bases for J; bases not matched to a gene: 14. This CDR3 region has 16 residues. Germline V gene sequence: CDR1 LNHDA, CDR2 SQIVND (reference sequence). The CDR3 nucleotides read TGTGCCAGTAGCAAAAGGGGGCTAGCGGGAGTGAGCGAGCAGTACTTC. Translation: CASSKRGLAGVSEQYF.

The V gene is TRBV9, the J gene TRBJ2-5, with D tentatively TRBD2 (5 bases). The germline CDR1 and CDR2 sequences are SGDLS and YYNGEE. V lost 4 bases and J lost 1, with 14 bases in between. The CDR3 covers 15 residues. The CDR3 here is CASSPHSGAQETQYF. As DNA, the CDR3 is TGTGCCAGCAGCCCCCACAGCGGAGCCCAAGAGACCCAGTACTTC.

There are a few counts of this clone. The chain recombines TRBV7-9 with TRBJ2-1, with unresolved D. The germline V and J ends were trimmed by 5 bases and 5 bases, with 10 bases remaining between them. The CDR3 runs to 13 residues. The germline V gene encodes CDR1 SEHNR and CDR2 FQNEAQ (reference sequence). CDR3 sequence (DNA): TGTGCCAGCAGCCCCCATTACGACAATGAGCAGTTCTTC. It codes for CASSPHYDNEQFF.

V gene TRBV4-1 combines with J gene TRBJ1-5; D unresolved. Looked up from germline, CDR1 is MGHRA and CDR2 is YSYEKL. Between the trimmed V and J ends, which lost 3 bases and 4 bases, there was a span of 10 bases. The CDR3 spans 14 residues. The CDR3 here is CASSQKLQNQPQHF. The CDR3 nucleotides are TGCGCCAGCAGCCAGAAACTGCAAAATCAGCCCCAGCATTTT.

The chain uses TRBV28 and TRBJ2-7; D possibly corresponds to TRBD1 (5 bases). The CDR3 has 14 amino acids. CDR1 and CDR2 from the germline V gene are MDHEN and SYDVKM. Trimming left V 7 bases short and J 0 bases short, with 13 bases between. CDR3 residues: CASMTDHFSYEQYF. The CDR3 nucleotides are TGTGCCAGCATGACAGACCACTTCTCCTACGAGCAGTACTTC.

The chain employs TRBV7-9 and TRBJ2-5; 10 bases are a match to TRBD2. Germline CDR1 is SEHNR and CDR2 is FQNEAQ (reference sequence). The CDR3 is 15 residues long. With 1 base clipped from V and 5 bases from J, the junction kept 4 bases outside the gene matches. The CDR3 sequence is CASSLGTSGIETQYF. The CDR3 bases are TGTGCCAGCAGCTTAGGTACTAGCGGGATTGAGACCCAGTACTTC.

This clone was recorded a few times. The chain combines TRBV10-3 with TRBJ2-2; D gene unclear. The CDR3 extends over 15 amino acids. V gave up 1 base and J gave up 4 bases, with 10 bases separating them. Germline CDR1 and CDR2: ENHRY and SYGVKD. CDR3 residues: CAISEWVTPTGELFF. The DNA of the CDR3 is TGTGCCATCAGTGAGTGGGTGACTCCCACCGGGGAGCTGTTTTTT.

This clone was observed once. This chain joins TRBV27 and TRBJ2-3; the match to TRBD2 covers 13 bases. The CDR3 is 17 amino acids. Per germline, CDR1 MNHEY and CDR2 SMNVEV (reference sequence). The J segment lost 6 bases and the V segment lost 6 bases, leaving 12 bases of the junction unmatched. Here the CDR3 DNA reads TGTGCCAGCAGGCCGCTCACTAGCGGGAGGGCCCGGGATACGCAGTATTTT. Protein product: CASRPLTSGRARDTQYF.

The rearrangement uses TRBV4-3 and TRBJ2-7; D is perhaps TRBD1 (6 bases). V lost 1 base and J lost 4, with 14 bases in between. The CDR3 covers 15 residues. Germline-derived CDR1 and CDR2 are LGHNA and YSLEER. This chain's CDR3 is CASSQAWDNHYEQYF. DNA of the CDR3: TGCGCCAGCAGCCAAGCGTGGGACAACCATTACGAGCAGTACTTC.

This chain uses TRBV25-1 with TRBJ2-5; no reliable D call. Germline lookup yields CDR1 MGHDK and CDR2 SYGVNS. The length of the CDR3 is 15 residues. V was pared by 1 base and J by 1 base, with 10 bases between. Here the CDR3 reads CASSEFPGLQETQYF. CDR3 coding DNA: TGTGCCAGCAGTGAATTTCCCGGGCTCCAAGAGACCCAGTACTTC. The variable domain in full, with the rest retrieved from reference TRBV25-1 and TRBJ2-5, is EADIYQTPRYLVIGTGKKITLECSQTMGHDKMYWYQQDPGMELHLIHYSYGVNSTEKGDLSSESTVSRIRTEHFPLTLESARPSHTSQYLCASSEFPGLQETQYFGPGTRLLVL.

This rearrangement joins TRBV4-2 to TRBJ2-1; D might be TRBD1 (6 bases). This CDR3 is built from 12 residues. The V and J ends lost 5 bases and 6 bases respectively, with 8 bases between them. Looked up from germline, CDR1 is LGHNA and CDR2 is YNFKEQ. The CDR3 region is CASSLDSNEQFF. The CDR3 DNA reads as TGTGCCAGCAGCTTGGACAGCAATGAGCAGTTCTTC.

The CDR3 region is CASSLEADTQYF. The CDR3 DNA sequence: TGCGCCAGCAGCTTGGAGGCAGATACGCAGTATTTT. The rearrangement uses TRBV5-1 and TRBJ2-3; D not certain. CDR1 is SGHRS and CDR2 is YFSETQ in the germline V gene. The V and J ends lost 0 bases and 4 bases respectively, with 3 bases between them. CDR3 size: 12 residues.

The gene calls are TRBV6-5 and TRBJ2-5; D possibly corresponds to TRBD1 (6 bases). This CDR3 comprises 13 residues. Germline V CDR1 and CDR2: MNHEY, SVGAGI. Trimming took 6 bases from V and 3 from J, leaving 11 bases between them. As DNA, the CDR3 is TGTGCCAGCAGGAAGGGGGAGAAAGAGACCCAGTACTTC. Translating it yields CASRKGEKETQYF.

J is TRBJ1-3 and V is TRBV19; TRBD1 matches 7 bases. Germline CDR1 is LNHDA and CDR2 is SQIVND (reference sequence). The trim removed 4 bases at V and 1 base at J, leaving 1 base unmatched. The length of the CDR3 is 14 residues. CDR3 sequence (DNA): TGTGCCAGTAGTAAACAGGGGTCTGGAAACACCATATATTTT. Translating gives CASSKQGSGNTIYF. Looking up the rest from reference TRBV19 and TRBJ1-3 gives the full variable domain: DGGITQSPKYLFRKEGQNVTLSCEQNLNHDAMYWYRQDPGQGLRLIYYSQIVNDFQKGDIAEGYSVSREKKESFPLTVTSAQKNPTAFYLCASSKQGSGNTIYFGEGSWLTVV.

This chain uses TRBV4-3 with TRBJ2-1; 9 positions agree with TRBD1. CDR1 and CDR2 from the germline V gene are LGHNA and YSLEER. Losses at the gene ends were 2 bases for V and 4 bases for J; bases not matched to a gene: 9. This CDR3 is 17 amino acids long. CDR3 residues: CASSQRAWTGEYNEQFF. The CDR3 DNA sequence: TGCGCCAGCAGCCAACGAGCCTGGACAGGGGAGTACAATGAGCAGTTCTTC.

This rearrangement joins TRBV29-1 to TRBJ2-7; D gene unclear. From germline, CDR1 is SQVTM and CDR2 ANQGSEA. V dropped 3 bases and J dropped 3 bases, with 21 bases sitting between them. The CDR3 has 16 residues. The CDR3 DNA reads TGCAGCGTTGAGATGTCTAAGAGCGCCAAAGTCTACGAGCAGTACTTC. Translation: CSVEMSKSAKVYEQYF.

The chain carries TRBV7-9 and TRBJ2-7; TRBD1 matches at 9 bases. V was pared by 5 bases and J by 5 bases, with 4 bases of the junction left unmatched. This CDR3 has 13 residues. Per germline, CDR1 SEHNR and CDR2 FQNEAQ (reference sequence). This chain's CDR3 is CASSPGQGNEQYF. CDR3 in DNA: TGTGCCAGCAGCCCGGGACAGGGAAACGAGCAGTACTTC.

This rearrangement joins TRBV19 to TRBJ2-2, with D perhaps TRBD1 or TRBD2 (5 bases each). The ends were cut back, 3 bases at V and 5 bases at J, with 13 bases in the middle. The CDR3 is 15 amino acids. The germline gives CDR1 LNHDA, CDR2 SQIVND (reference sequence). The CDR3 region has the DNA TGTGCCAGTAGTATCCGGGACCTTCCAACCGGGGAGCTGTTTTTT. Its translation is CASSIRDLPTGELFF.